The clone carrying this T cell receptor beta chain was picked up many times. Its antigen remains unidentified. Prior to thyroid surgery, none of the patients had received any treatment. This sample was taken from a study of metastatic and nonmetastatic thyroid tumors. Study-wide background: Patients with malignant and benign thyroid disease provided blood and tumor or nodule tissue, whose repertoires were compared. Study-wide results and limits: Benign nodules reportedly had significantly lower TCR beta diversity than malignant thyroid tumors in blood and tumor.

Germline CDR1 is KGHDR and CDR2 is SFDVKD. V was shortened by 3 bases and J by 8 bases, with 12 bases between the two germline ends. The CDR3 consists of 13 residues. In the original analysis: Researchers built a distant-metastasis classifier for papillary thyroid cancer that drew on CDR3 differences across clinicopathological groups. TCRdb redid the clone calls on the PCR reads using MiXCR. The authors' filters were not applied to this entry. In the table there are about 15,000 clones, about a quarter of which are singletons. The TCR comes from a female donor with papillary thyroid cancer or a benign thyroid nodule (not recorded which). Some clones in this sample may be carry-over from other donors' samples. Sequences were obtained from tumor tissue. V and J are TRBV24-1 and TRBJ1-2; D unclear. The CDR3 DNA sequence: TGTGCCACCAGTGATGCATCTCTGGGGGGCTACACCTTC. Translation gives CATSDASLGGYTF.